The clone carrying this TCR beta chain showed up just a few times. These data belong to a study of shared clonotypes between healthy human individuals. The protocol was immunoSEQ multiplex PCR, while the TCRdb copy is restricted to in-frame clones and leaves out a portion. The data contain some 1,100,000 clones, about four fifths of them seen just once; the ten biggest clones take up approximately 0.5%. The V end was cut by 6 bases, the J end by 0 bases, with 11 bases between. This CDR3 has 14 amino acids. CDR1 and CDR2 from the germline V gene are PRHDT and FYEKMQ (reference sequence). This sequence originates from a young man in good health. Some clones in this sample may be carry-over from other donors' samples. V and J are TRBV13 and TRBJ1-2, with a weak D call TRBD1 (6 bases). Specimen: memory CD4+ T cells from PBMCs. The subset denotes: CD45RA-negative fraction. CDR3 loop: CASRRGSANYGYTF. CDR3 DNA: TGTGCCAGCAGAAGGGGGTCTGCTAACTATGGCTACACCTTC.